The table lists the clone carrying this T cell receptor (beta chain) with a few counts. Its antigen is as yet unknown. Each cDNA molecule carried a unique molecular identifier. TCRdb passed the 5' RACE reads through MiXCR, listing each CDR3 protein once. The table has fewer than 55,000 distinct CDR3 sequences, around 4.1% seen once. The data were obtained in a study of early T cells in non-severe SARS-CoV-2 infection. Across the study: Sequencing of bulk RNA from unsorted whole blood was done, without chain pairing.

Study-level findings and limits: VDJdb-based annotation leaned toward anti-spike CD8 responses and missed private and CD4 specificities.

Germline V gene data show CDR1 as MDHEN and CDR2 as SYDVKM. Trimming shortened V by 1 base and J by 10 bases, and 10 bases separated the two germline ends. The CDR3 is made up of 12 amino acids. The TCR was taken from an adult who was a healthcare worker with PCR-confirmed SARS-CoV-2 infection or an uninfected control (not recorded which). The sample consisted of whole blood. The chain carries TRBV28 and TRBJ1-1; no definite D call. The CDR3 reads CASSLLRSTAFF. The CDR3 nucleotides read TGTGCCAGCAGTTTATTGCGGTCTACAGCTTTCTTT. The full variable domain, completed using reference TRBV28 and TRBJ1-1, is DVKVTQSSRYLVKRTGEKVFLECVQDMDHENMFWYRQDPGLGLRLIYFSYDVKMKEKGDIPEGYSVSREKKERFSLILESASTNQTSMYLCASSLLRSTAFFGQGTRLTVV.